The T cell receptor (beta chain) described here comes from a study of cytomegalovirus exposure and HLA in healthy donors. Study-wide points: TCR beta chain V- and J-gene trimming was linked, in a later analysis, to a missense variant in DCLRE1C. Among donors in an Asian-associated ancestry cluster, a later analysis reportedly found fewer N-insertions than the roughly 610-donor mean. Most of the TCR beta V segments (in an earlier analysis) were productive either about 87% or about 30% of the time. An analysis that came later showed most CMV-associated TCR beta chains appearing HLA-restricted.

The PCR was carried out with 60 Vbeta primers and 13 Jbeta primers. Only in-frame clones appear in the TCRdb table, and some are missing; sequencing was by immunoSEQ multiplex PCR. Of nearly 110,000 clones in the sample, 65% to 80% are singletons; the top ten hold roughly 3%. A note on this clone: Its cognate antigen is unknown.

CDR1 and CDR2 from the germline V gene are MNHEY and SVGAGI. This CDR3 has 15 amino acids. The germline V and J ends were trimmed by 4 bases and 0 bases, with 10 bases remaining between them. This chain uses TRBV6-5 with TRBJ1-3; D gene unclear. The sample taken for sequencing was PBMCs. The receptor was isolated from a male donor in good health and CMV-seropositive. The CDR3 sequence: CASSSRVGSGNTIYF. The CDR3 bases are TGTGCCAGCAGTTCGAGGGTAGGCTCTGGAAACACCATATATTTT.